What follows are 12 T cell receptor beta chains derived from one specimen sequenced in a study of regulatory T cells in long-lasting Graves disease. Arm-PCR of CDR3 regions with iRepertoire HTBI primers generated TCR beta libraries. One entry per CDR3 protein results from TCRdb running MiXCR on the multiplex PCR reads. The sample yields approximately 350,000 distinct CDR3 sequences, about an eighth seen once. Time point given: newly diagnosed GD, antithyroid drugs for less than 3 months. PBMC RNA was the source of the TCR library. The sample was also linked to a second study, of T cells in Graves' hyperthyroidism and ophthalmopathy.

Sequenced here: peripheral blood mononuclear cells (PBMCs), sampled at new diagnosis, from a patient treated with antithyroid drugs. The origin of the receptors is a woman between 18 and 29 years old with Graves disease.

The sample holds many counts of this clonotype. The chain links TRBV28 to TRBJ1-5, with a possible D match to TRBD1 (6 bases). CDR1 and CDR2 from the germline V gene are MDHEN and SYDVKM. V was trimmed by 8 bases and J by 0 bases, leaving 14 bases between them. This CDR3 contains 15 residues. This CDR3 reads CASRRRGHSNQPQHF. DNA for the CDR3: TGTGCCAGCCGTAGAAGGGGACATAGCAATCAGCCCCAGCATTTT.

The chain has TRBV4-1 and TRBJ1-1; 8 nucleotides line up with TRBD1. The CDR3 sequence is 17 residues long. The trim removed 1 base at V and 1 base at J, leaving 8 bases unmatched. Germline V gene lookup returns CDR1 MGHRA and CDR2 YSYEKL. The CDR3 reads CASSQVATGGENTEAFF. CDR3 sequence (DNA): TGCGCCAGCAGCCAAGTGGCTACAGGGGGAGAGAACACTGAAGCTTTCTTT.

There are a few counts of this clonotype. This chain links TRBV9 with TRBJ2-1; tentatively, D is TRBD1 or TRBD2 (5 bases each). Germline V gives CDR1 SGDLS, CDR2 YYNGEE. V lost 0 bases and J 4 bases, leaving 20 bases between the germline ends. The CDR3 has 18 amino acids. The CDR3 region is CASSVARIGGKGYNEQFF. The CDR3 DNA reads TGTGCCAGCAGCGTAGCCCGAATTGGGGGAAAGGGATACAATGAGCAGTTCTTC.

This clonotype was observed many times. This sequence joins TRBV7-2 and TRBJ1-5; unclear D gene. The CDR3 sequence is 12 residues long. CDR1 SGHTA and CDR2 FQGNSA come from the germline V gene. V shed 6 bases and J shed 3 bases, with 6 bases lying between them. CDR3 residues: CASRLSNQPQHF. Written as DNA, the CDR3 is TGTGCCAGCAGATTGTCCAATCAGCCCCAGCATTTT. The full variable domain, with the rest looked up from reference TRBV7-2 and TRBJ1-5, is GAGVSQSPSNKVTEKGKDVELRCDPISGHTALYWYRQSLGQGLEFLIYFQGNSAPDKSGLPSDRFSAERTGGSVSTLTIQRTQQEDSAVYLCASRLSNQPQHFGDGTRLSIL.

The chain is built from TRBV7-2 and TRBJ2-1, with 8 positions matching TRBD2. Trimming removed 5 bases from V and 9 bases from J; junction bases left unmatched: 3. This CDR3 is built from 12 residues. CDR1 is SGHTA, CDR2 FQGNSA, per germline. The CDR3: CASSNLAGEQFF. CDR3 nucleotide sequence: TGTGCCAGCAGCAACCTAGCGGGTGAGCAGTTCTTC.

The sample holds one count of this clonotype. The gene calls are TRBV6-2 or TRBV6-3 and TRBJ1-3, with a weak D call TRBD1 (5 bases). Between the trimmed V and J ends, which lost 5 bases and 1 base, there was a span of 9 bases. Germline CDR1 reads MNHEY; CDR2 reads SVGEGT. This CDR3 has 14 amino acids. This chain's CDR3 is CASSRTRSGNTIYF. The CDR3 coding sequence is TGTGCCAGCAGTCGGACACGGTCTGGAAACACCATATATTTT.

This clonotype was counted between two and nine times. The rearrangement uses TRBV7-2 and TRBJ2-2; TRBD1 aligns across 8 bases. This CDR3 comprises 16 residues. The V segment lost 3 bases and the J segment 4 bases; nucleotides outside the gene matches: 7. Germline loops: CDR1 SGHTA, CDR2 FQGNSA. The CDR3: CASSFLWTGPTGELFF. The CDR3 coding sequence is TGTGCCAGCAGCTTCCTTTGGACAGGGCCCACCGGGGAGCTGTTTTTT.

This chain joins TRBV10-3 and TRBJ2-1; TRBD2 agrees at 8 bases. CDR1 is ENHRY, CDR2 SYGVKD, per germline. V lost 6 bases, J lost 7 bases, and 8 bases stayed unmatched. The CDR3 is 14 residues long. The CDR3 sequence: CAIRPGTSYNEQFF. In DNA form, the CDR3 reads TGTGCCATCAGGCCCGGGACTAGTTATAATGAGCAGTTCTTC.

This clonotype occurred many times. CDR3 coding DNA: TGTGCCAGCAGTTCCGGACCGCCGGAGATTCAGTTCTTC. This sequence encodes CASSSGPPEIQFF. This sequence joins TRBV12-3 or TRBV12-4 and TRBJ2-1; D unresolved. The CDR3 contains 13 residues. V lost 4 bases and J lost 13, with 17 bases in between.

This clonotype was counted between two and nine times. The V and J genes are TRBV20-1 and TRBJ2-3; D uncertain. This CDR3 comprises 10 residues. CDR1 is DFQATT, CDR2 SNEGSKA, per germline (reference sequence). V was pared by 6 bases and J by 0 bases, with 1 base between. The CDR3 here is CSASTDTQYF. The DNA for the CDR3 is TGCAGTGCCAGCACAGATACGCAGTATTTT.

Of note for this clonotype: The likely explanation is a read error, given a far larger clone one base away. As the CDR3 is not closed by the conserved phenylalanine or tryptophan, this likely results from a read error. The chain uses TRBV6-2 or TRBV6-3 and TRBJ1-1; 11 positions agree with TRBD1. The CDR3 extends over 16 amino acids. The germline V gene has CDR1 MNHEY and CDR2 SVGEGT. The V gene end was trimmed by 2 bases and the J gene end by 3 bases; junction bases not matched to a gene: 5. The CDR3 DNA reads as TGTGCCAGCAGTTACGGACAGGGGGCAGCGCACACTGAAGCTTTCTCT. Translating it yields CASSYGQGAAHTEAFS.

At least ten counts were recorded for this clonotype. The chain uses TRBV13 and TRBJ2-1; D not resolved. Trimming took 0 bases from V and 0 from J, leaving 12 bases between them. From germline, CDR1 is PRHDT and CDR2 FYEKMQ (reference sequence). The CDR3 spans 17 residues. CDR3 amino acids: CASSLGLTRHSYNEQFF. The CDR3 nucleotides are TGTGCCAGCAGCTTAGGGCTGACAAGGCACTCCTACAATGAGCAGTTCTTC.